The rows below give T cell receptor beta chains drawn from one sample of a study of identical twins. TCRdb re-called the 5' RACE reads through MiXCR, storing one row per CDR3 protein. The data contain more than 1.5 million distinct CDR3 sequences, less than 40% of them singletons. The sample consisted of cord blood. The receptors shown here come from a newborn girl in good health. CDR3s include the opening cysteine and the closing phenylalanine or tryptophan. Fields, in order: V gene, CDR3 length, D gene, J gene, clone size, CDR3 protein, CDR3 DNA. The D gene is left open where the match is weak. Clone size, where shown, is once, few, many, or a class for clones that have expanded.

v_gene: TRBV2
len: 13
d_gene: NA
j_gene: TRBJ2-7
abundance: NA
CDR3aa: CASGYRDVYEQYF
CDR3nt: TGTGCCAGCGGCTACAGGGACGTCTACGAGCAGTACTTC

v_gene: TRBV6-5
len: 15
d_gene: NA
j_gene: TRBJ2-5
abundance: NA
CDR3aa: CASSYEQALQETQSF
CDR3nt: TGTGCCAGCAGCTACGAGCAGGCCCTCCAAGAGACCCAGTCCTTC

v_gene: TRBV2
len: 11
d_gene: NA
j_gene: TRBJ2-7
abundance: many
CDR3aa: CASSEHYEQYF
CDR3nt: TGTGCCAGCAGTGAACACTACGAGCAGTACTTC

v_gene: TRBV20-1
len: 15
d_gene: NA
j_gene: TRBJ2-7
abundance: NA
CDR3aa: CSAADKRSSFYEQYF
CDR3nt: TGCAGTGCCGCGGACAAGCGGAGCTCTTTCTACGAGCAGTACTTC

v_gene: TRBV7-8
len: 15
d_gene: TRBD1
j_gene: TRBJ1-5
abundance: NA
CDR3aa: CASSSGQHSNQPQHF
CDR3nt: TGTGCCAGCAGCTCGGGACAGCATAGCAATCAGCCCCAGCATTTT

v_gene: TRBV10-3
len: 15
d_gene: NA
j_gene: TRBJ2-5
abundance: few
CDR3aa: CAISGLAASQETQYF
CDR3nt: TGTGCCATCAGTGGATTAGCGGCCTCCCAAGAGACCCAGTACTTC

v_gene: TRBV6-5
len: 13
d_gene: TRBD2
j_gene: TRBJ2-4
abundance: NA
CDR3aa: CASKTGGADIQYF
CDR3nt: TGTGCCAGCAAAACGGGGGGGGCAGACATTCAGTACTTC

v_gene: TRBV6-1
len: 18
d_gene: TRBD1
j_gene: TRBJ1-2
abundance: few
CDR3aa: CASRTGFIKFGKNYGYTF
CDR3nt: TGTGCCAGCAGGACAGGGTTCATTAAATTCGGAAAAAACTATGGCTACACCTTC

v_gene: TRBV5-1
len: 14
d_gene: NA
j_gene: TRBJ1-3
abundance: few
CDR3aa: CASSPTEPGNTIYF
CDR3nt: TGCGCCAGCAGCCCTACGGAGCCTGGAAACACCATATATTTT

v_gene: TRBV14
len: 14
d_gene: TRBD1
j_gene: TRBJ1-5
abundance: NA
CDR3aa: CASSPTGWNQPQHF
CDR3nt: TGTGCCAGCAGCCCGACAGGGTGGAATCAGCCCCAGCATTTT

v_gene: TRBV2
len: 16
d_gene: TRBD2
j_gene: TRBJ2-1
abundance: few
CDR3aa: CASRAILAGARNEQFF
CDR3nt: TGTGCCAGCAGGGCAATCCTAGCGGGTGCCCGCAATGAGCAGTTCTTC

v_gene: TRBV5-1
len: 15
d_gene: TRBD2
j_gene: TRBJ2-2
abundance: NA
CDR3aa: CASSWLAEGHGELFF
CDR3nt: TGCGCCAGCAGCTGGCTAGCGGAGGGTCACGGGGAGCTGTTTTTT

v_gene: TRBV11-2
len: 19
d_gene: NA
j_gene: TRBJ2-3
abundance: many
CDR3aa: CASSLFLMAGGRSTDTQYF
CDR3nt: TGTGCCAGCAGCTTATTCCTGATGGCAGGCGGGCGCAGCACAGATACGCAGTATTTT

v_gene: TRBV16
len: 17
d_gene: NA
j_gene: TRBJ2-7
abundance: NA
CDR3aa: CASSQFQHQGSSYEQYF
CDR3nt: TGTGCCAGCAGCCAATTTCAACACCAGGGCTCCTCCTACGAGCAGTACTTC

v_gene: TRBV6-1
len: 14
d_gene: TRBD1
j_gene: TRBJ1-1
abundance: NA
CDR3aa: CASINRGSYTEAFF
CDR3nt: TGTGCCAGCATAAACAGGGGATCTTACACTGAAGCTTTCTTT

v_gene: TRBV3-1
len: 19
d_gene: TRBD2
j_gene: TRBJ2-4
abundance: NA
CDR3aa: CASSPSWTIAGGAKNIQYF
CDR3nt: TGTGCCAGCAGCCCCAGCTGGACAATAGCGGGGGGGGCCAAAAACATTCAGTACTTC

v_gene: TRBV4-1
len: 14
d_gene: NA
j_gene: TRBJ1-5
abundance: few
CDR3aa: CASSPGPFSQPQHF
CDR3nt: TGCGCCAGCAGCCCAGGGCCTTTCAGCCAGCCCCAGCATTTT

v_gene: TRBV10-3
len: 15
d_gene: TRBD1
j_gene: TRBJ1-2
abundance: few
CDR3aa: CAISEDREGGYGYTF
CDR3nt: TGTGCCATCAGTGAGGACAGGGAAGGAGGTTATGGCTACACCTTC

v_gene: TRBV9
len: 16
d_gene: NA
j_gene: TRBJ2-1
abundance: NA
CDR3aa: CASSVSSNGAAYEQFF
CDR3nt: TGTGCCAGCAGCGTGTCATCGAACGGGGCTGCCTACGAGCAGTTCTTC

v_gene: TRBV4-2
len: 17
d_gene: TRBD1
j_gene: TRBJ1-1
abundance: NA
CDR3aa: CASSQDLDRAANTEAFF
CDR3nt: TGTGCCAGCAGCCAAGATCTGGACAGGGCGGCGAACACTGAAGCTTTCTTT

v_gene: TRBV5-1
len: 14
d_gene: NA
j_gene: TRBJ2-1
abundance: NA
CDR3aa: CASSLPDRLGEQFF
CDR3nt: TGCGCCAGCAGCTTACCGGACCGCTTGGGTGAGCAGTTCTTC

v_gene: TRBV20-1
len: 15
d_gene: TRBD2
j_gene: TRBJ2-1
abundance: NA
CDR3aa: CSARASGRGDNEQFF
CDR3nt: TGCAGTGCTAGAGCTAGCGGGAGGGGAGACAATGAGCAGTTCTTC

v_gene: TRBV4-2
len: 16
d_gene: NA
j_gene: TRBJ2-2
abundance: NA
CDR3aa: CASNQDSRPGTGELFF
CDR3nt: TGTGCCAGCAACCAAGATTCCCGTCCCGGCACCGGGGAGCTGTTTTTT

v_gene: TRBV2
len: 15
d_gene: TRBD1
j_gene: TRBJ2-3
abundance: NA
CDR3aa: CASSEVGLQGAPQYF
CDR3nt: TGTGCCAGCAGTGAAGTAGGCCTACAGGGGGCCCCGCAGTATTTT

v_gene: TRBV27
len: 15
d_gene: TRBD2
j_gene: TRBJ2-1
abundance: NA
CDR3aa: CASSFWLAEDNEQFF
CDR3nt: TGTGCCAGCAGTTTTTGGCTAGCGGAAGACAATGAGCAGTTCTTC

v_gene: TRBV25-1
len: 15
d_gene: NA
j_gene: TRBJ2-4
abundance: many
CDR3aa: CASSEFRGAKNIQYF
CDR3nt: TGTGCCAGCAGTGAATTTCGGGGGGCCAAAAACATTCAGTACTTC

v_gene: TRBV4-2
len: 16
d_gene: TRBD2
j_gene: TRBJ2-5
abundance: once
CDR3aa: CASSQDSGGQKETQYF
CDR3nt: TGTGCCAGCAGCCAAGATAGCGGGGGACAAAAAGAGACCCAGTACTTC

v_gene: TRBV3-1
len: 15
d_gene: NA
j_gene: TRBJ2-5
abundance: NA
CDR3aa: CASSQDRGGLETQYF
CDR3nt: TGTGCCAGCAGCCAAGACAGGGGGGGCTTAGAGACCCAGTACTTC

v_gene: TRBV27
len: 14
d_gene: NA
j_gene: TRBJ2-7
abundance: few
CDR3aa: CASSLSNTGYEQYF
CDR3nt: TGTGCCAGCAGTTTATCGAACACAGGATACGAGCAGTACTTC

v_gene: TRBV15
len: 16
d_gene: TRBD1
j_gene: TRBJ1-1
abundance: NA
CDR3aa: CATSSRDRVSYTEAFF
CDR3nt: TGTGCCACCAGCTCCCGGGACAGGGTGTCGTACACTGAAGCTTTCTTT

v_gene: TRBV7-6
len: 16
d_gene: NA
j_gene: TRBJ1-2
abundance: NA
CDR3aa: CASTHHRTVLPYGYTF
CDR3nt: TGTGCCAGCACCCATCATCGGACAGTATTGCCCTATGGCTACACCTTC

v_gene: TRBV28
len: 15
d_gene: NA
j_gene: TRBJ2-1
abundance: few
CDR3aa: CASSSLTTRGNEQFF
CDR3nt: TGTGCCAGCAGTTCGCTTACCACACGTGGTAATGAGCAGTTCTTC

v_gene: TRBV29-1
len: 15
d_gene: TRBD2
j_gene: TRBJ2-5
abundance: NA
CDR3aa: CSARGLAGNRETQYF
CDR3nt: TGCAGCGCCAGGGGACTAGCGGGGAACCGAGAGACCCAGTACTTC

v_gene: TRBV20-1
len: 13
d_gene: NA
j_gene: TRBJ1-6
abundance: NA
CDR3aa: CSARDPRNSPLHF
CDR3nt: TGCAGTGCTAGAGATCCGCGTAATTCACCCCTCCACTTT

v_gene: TRBV20-1
len: 16
d_gene: TRBD1
j_gene: TRBJ2-7
abundance: NA
CDR3aa: CSAREPGQASYNEQYF
CDR3nt: TGCAGTGCTAGAGAACCGGGACAGGCCTCCTACAATGAGCAGTACTTC

v_gene: TRBV28
len: 12
d_gene: NA
j_gene: TRBJ2-1
abundance: NA
CDR3aa: CASSLQFYEQFF
CDR3nt: TGTGCCAGCAGTTTGCAGTTCTACGAGCAGTTCTTC

v_gene: TRBV18
len: 17
d_gene: NA
j_gene: TRBJ2-3
abundance: NA
CDR3aa: CASSRQGKRTSTDTQYF
CDR3nt: TGTGCCAGCTCACGCCAAGGGAAGAGGACTAGCACAGATACGCAGTATTTT

v_gene: TRBV2
len: 15
d_gene: NA
j_gene: TRBJ2-5
abundance: NA
CDR3aa: CASSEFQGIQETQYF
CDR3nt: TGTGCCAGCAGTGAGTTTCAGGGTATCCAAGAGACCCAGTACTTC

v_gene: TRBV18
len: 15
d_gene: NA
j_gene: TRBJ1-2
abundance: few
CDR3aa: CASSPSVLSNYGYTF
CDR3nt: TGTGCCAGCTCACCTTCCGTTCTCTCTAACTATGGCTACACCTTC

v_gene: TRBV20-1
len: 14
d_gene: NA
j_gene: TRBJ1-2
abundance: NA
CDR3aa: CSAREAGVHYGYTF
CDR3nt: TGCAGTGCTAGAGAGGCAGGGGTTCACTATGGCTACACCTTC

v_gene: TRBV7-2
len: 17
d_gene: TRBD1
j_gene: TRBJ2-1
abundance: few
CDR3aa: CASSLVAGAGGYNEQFF
CDR3nt: TGTGCCAGCAGCTTAGTTGCTGGGGCAGGGGGCTACAATGAGCAGTTCTTC

v_gene: TRBV9
len: 15
d_gene: NA
j_gene: TRBJ2-3
abundance: NA
CDR3aa: CASSVGTASTDTQYF
CDR3nt: TGTGCCAGCAGCGTCGGGACGGCTAGCACAGATACGCAGTATTTT

v_gene: TRBV10-3
len: 14
d_gene: NA
j_gene: TRBJ2-7
abundance: NA
CDR3aa: CAISESEGVYEQYF
CDR3nt: TGTGCCATCAGTGAGTCTGAGGGAGTCTACGAGCAGTACTTC

v_gene: TRBV19
len: 15
d_gene: NA
j_gene: TRBJ2-1
abundance: NA
CDR3aa: CASSIVTGKVDEQFF
CDR3nt: TGTGCCAGTAGTATAGTAACAGGGAAGGTCGATGAGCAGTTCTTC

v_gene: TRBV20-1
len: 16
d_gene: TRBD2
j_gene: TRBJ2-7
abundance: NA
CDR3aa: CSARTSSGRLSYEQYF
CDR3nt: TGCAGTGCTAGGACTTCGAGCGGGAGGTTATCCTACGAGCAGTACTTC

v_gene: TRBV20-1
len: 11
d_gene: NA
j_gene: TRBJ2-3
abundance: few
CDR3aa: CSATFGELQYF
CDR3nt: TGCAGTGCTACTTTTGGTGAATTGCAGTATTTT

v_gene: TRBV15
len: 15
d_gene: NA
j_gene: TRBJ2-1
abundance: NA
CDR3aa: CSTSTGPFSYNEQFF
CDR3nt: TGTTCCACCAGCACAGGACCATTCTCCTACAATGAGCAGTTCTTC